Shown below are 27 T cell receptor beta chains from a single sample sequenced in a study of T and B cells in COVID-19 patients. Multiplex PCR with BIOMED2 TRB-A/B primer pools amplified TRB rearrangements. Each CDR3 protein is one row after TCRdb ran MiXCR on the multiplex PCR reads. The data hold 20,000 or so distinct CDR3 sequences, with 36% observed a single time. TRB was amplified from about 260-540 ng of blood genomic DNA. The material sequenced was blood. Receptors were obtained from a human donor with active COVID-19.

This clonotype showed up just a few times. The chain has TRBV27 and TRBJ2-2; D is perhaps TRBD1 or TRBD2 (5 bases each). Germline V CDR1 and CDR2: MNHEY, SMNVEV (reference sequence). The V and J ends lost 5 bases and 8 bases respectively, with 18 bases between them. This CDR3 comprises 15 residues. The CDR3 coding sequence is TGTGCCAGCAGTCCAACCGGGACCCCCGGTGGGGAGCTGTTTTTT. This translates into CASSPTGTPGGELFF.

The rearrangement links TRBV6-2 or TRBV6-3 to TRBJ2-2; D unresolved. The germline gives CDR1 MNHEY, CDR2 SVGEGT. The CDR3 extends over 13 amino acids. The V and J ends lost 11 bases and 5 bases respectively, with 15 bases between them. The CDR3 loop reads CAAALAWTGELFF. DNA for the CDR3: TGTGCCGCGGCCCTTGCATGGACCGGGGAGCTGTTTTTT.

Of note for this clonotype: A much larger clone sits a single nucleotide away, making a read error possible. This chain links TRBV29-1 with TRBJ2-7; D gene ambiguous. The V end lost 5 bases, the J end lost 3 bases, and 8 bases lay between the germline ends. The CDR3 sequence is 11 residues long. Per germline, CDR1 SQVTM and CDR2 ANQGSEA. CDR3 in amino acids: CSVSVYYEQYF. In DNA form, the CDR3 reads TGCAGCGTTTCCGTATACTACGAGCAGTACTTC.

This clonotype is medium-sized in the sample. The chain employs TRBV19 and TRBJ2-3; possible D gene TRBD2, 6 bases. CDR3 length: 13 residues. CDR1 and CDR2 (germline): LNHDA, SQIVND (reference sequence). V gave up 3 bases and J gave up 3 bases, with 7 bases separating them. The CDR3 reads CASSMGGTDTQYF. The DNA for the CDR3 is TGTGCCAGTAGTATGGGAGGAACAGATACGCAGTATTTT.

The rearrangement uses TRBV5-1 and TRBJ1-2; TRBD1 aligns across 9 bases. Germline lookup yields CDR1 SGHRS and CDR2 YFSETQ. This CDR3 is 13 amino acids long. Germline trimming cut 3 bases from V and 7 bases from J; bases unmatched to any gene: 4. CDR3 sequence (DNA): TGCGCCAGCAGCTCACAGGGGGCCTCTGGCTACACCTTC. Its translation is CASSSQGASGYTF. Filled out from reference TRBV5-1 and TRBJ1-2, the complete variable domain reads KAGVTQTPRYLIKTRGQQVTLSCSPISGHRSVSWYQQTPGQGLQFLFEYFSETQRNKGNFPGRFSGRQFSNSRSEMNVSTLELGDSALYLCASSSQGASGYTFGSGTRLTVV.

Comment on this clonotype: Mismatch with germline at one junction end may stem from a read error. This chain connects TRBV18 to TRBJ2-7; TRBD2 agrees at 10 bases. The CDR3 contains 15 residues. Germline values: CDR1 KGHSH, CDR2 LQKENI. The CDR3 is CVSSPPFTSGAEQYF. The CDR3 coding sequence is TGTGTCAGCTCACCACCGTTTACTAGCGGGGCCGAGCAGTACTTC.

The chain combines TRBV12-3 or TRBV12-4 with TRBJ1-5; 9 bases map to TRBD1. This CDR3 comprises 13 residues. V lost 5 bases and J lost 5; bases outside the gene matches: 1. CDR3 nucleotides: TGTGCCAGCAGTCGACAGGGGGATCAGCCCCAGCATTTT. As protein: CASSRQGDQPQHF.

This sequence joins TRBV5-5 and TRBJ2-3; D possibly matches TRBD1 or TRBD2 (5 bases each). The CDR3 spans 14 residues. The germline gives CDR1 SGHKS, CDR2 YYEKEE (reference sequence). V lost 4 bases and J lost 2, with 11 bases in between. Written as DNA, the CDR3 is TGTGCCAGCAGCCCCGGGACCCTCACAGATACGCAGTATTTT. Amino acid sequence: CASSPGTLTDTQYF.

The gene calls are TRBV7-2 and TRBJ2-1, with D perhaps TRBD2 (6 bases). Trimming cost V 4 bases and J 1 base, with 11 bases left between them. The CDR3 loop spans 15 amino acids. CDR1 is SGHTA and CDR2 is FQGNSA in the germline V gene. In DNA form, the CDR3 reads TGTGCCAGCAGCTCCGCCGGGGGATCCTACAATGAGCAGTTCTTC. Amino acid sequence: CASSSAGGSYNEQFF.

This clonotype was found once. V is TRBV27 and J is TRBJ1-2; D not certain. This CDR3 spans 13 amino acids. Trimming shortened V by 5 bases and J by 5 bases, and 12 bases separated the two germline ends. Germline CDR1 and CDR2: MNHEY and SMNVEV (reference sequence). The CDR3 protein is CASSARVGYGYTF. The CDR3 coding sequence is TGTGCCAGCAGTGCCCGGGTCGGTTATGGCTACACCTTC.

This clonotype was observed once. This chain links TRBV7-2 with TRBJ2-1; D possibly corresponds to TRBD2 (6 bases). Germline V CDR1 and CDR2: SGHTA, FQGNSA. The CDR3 loop spans 12 amino acids. The V end lost 3 bases, the J end lost 12 bases, and 12 bases lay between the germline ends. CDR3 DNA: TGTGCCAGCAGCTTGGCACTAGCACGGCAGTTCTTC. Its translation: CASSLALARQFF.

The chain combines TRBV18 with TRBJ2-1; no firm D call. Germline CDR1 and CDR2: KGHSH and LQKENI. CDR3 length: 13 residues. Trimming stripped 3 bases from V and 6 bases from J, with 9 bases between. CDR3 loop: CASSPRLFNEQFF. The CDR3 nucleotides read TGTGCCAGCTCACCCCGTTTGTTCAATGAGCAGTTCTTC. Filled out from reference TRBV18 and TRBJ2-1, the complete variable domain reads NAGVMQNPRHLVRRRGQEARLRCSPMKGHSHVYWYRQLPEEGLKFMVYLQKENIIDESGMPKERFSAEFPKEGPSILRIQQVVRGDSAAYFCASSPRLFNEQFFGPGTRLTVL.

On this clonotype itself: Being one base from a much bigger clone, this may be a read error. V and J are TRBV19 and TRBJ1-6; D unclear. The CDR3 covers 15 residues. V lost 5 bases to trimming and J lost 7 bases, with 15 bases between them. Germline V CDR1 and CDR2: LNHDA, SQIVND (reference sequence). This CDR3 is CASSSTIRRNSPLHF. The CDR3, as DNA: TGTGCCAGTAGTTCTACTATCCGGCGGAATTCACCCCTCCACTTT.

This clonotype has a handful of counts. The V call is TRBV6-1, the J call TRBJ2-1; possible D gene TRBD1, 6 bases. Germline V gives CDR1 MNHNS, CDR2 SASEGT. Trimming removed 6 bases from V and 6 bases from J, with 12 bases in between. The CDR3 has 13 amino acids. CDR3 sequence: CASRGAGVNEQFF. The CDR3 bases are TGTGCCAGCAGGGGGGCAGGGGTCAATGAGCAGTTCTTC.

This chain links TRBV7-6 with TRBJ1-5; TRBD1 might be the D (5 bases). Per the germline V gene, CDR1 is SGHVS and CDR2 is FNYEAQ. The V and J ends lost 1 base and 2 bases respectively, with 6 bases between them. This CDR3 comprises 14 residues. Written as DNA, the CDR3 is TGTGCCAGCAGCTTAGTAGGGGGCAATCAGCCCCAGCATTTT. It codes for CASSLVGGNQPQHF. The variable domain in full, with the rest retrieved from reference TRBV7-6 and TRBJ1-5, is GAGVSQSPRYKVTKRGQDVALRCDPISGHVSLYWYRQALGQGPEFLTYFNYEAQQDKSGLPNDRFSAERPEGSISTLTIQRTEQRDSAMYRCASSLVGGNQPQHFGDGTRLSIL.

V usage is TRBV27 and J usage is TRBJ2-1; no reliable D call. The CDR3 contains 14 residues. Trimming stripped 2 bases from V and 7 bases from J, with 12 bases between. Germline V gene sequence: CDR1 MNHEY, CDR2 SMNVEV (reference sequence). The CDR3 loop is CASSLGSSVNEQFF. CDR3 nucleotide sequence: TGTGCCAGCAGTTTAGGATCCAGTGTGAATGAGCAGTTCTTC.

On this clonotype: Given a much more abundant clone one base away, this may be a read error. This chain connects TRBV6-5 to TRBJ2-7; 12 nucleotides match TRBD2. The CDR3 runs to 15 residues. Germline V lookup: CDR1 MNHEY, CDR2 SVGAGI. J gave up 4 bases and V 6 bases, and 7 bases lay outside the gene matches. The CDR3 nucleotides read TGTGCCAGCAGGCGAGGACTAGCGGGAAGGTACGAGCAGTACGTC. Amino acid sequence: CASRRGLAGRYEQYV.

Here the CDR3 reads CASSIGGAQGRPDTQYF. CDR3 in DNA: TGTGCCAGTAGTATCGGAGGGGCACAGGGGAGGCCAGATACGCAGTATTTT. V is TRBV19 and J is TRBJ2-3, with D perhaps matching TRBD1 (7 bases). V lost 3 bases and J lost 4, with 20 bases in between. This CDR3 has 17 amino acids. Per the germline V gene, CDR1 is LNHDA and CDR2 is SQIVND (reference sequence).

This clonotype occurred once. J is TRBJ2-1 and V is TRBV19; possibly TRBD2 for D (7 bases). CDR3 length: 16 residues. Trimming left V 5 bases short and J 4 bases short, with 18 bases between. Per the germline V gene, CDR1 is LNHDA and CDR2 is SQIVND (reference sequence). The CDR3 reads CASSPRGGLTYNEQFF. The CDR3 nucleotides are TGTGCCAGTAGTCCTAGGGGGGGGCTCACATACAATGAGCAGTTCTTC.

CDR3 residues: CASSSLMARGKYNSPLHF. As DNA, the CDR3 is TGTGCCAGCTCAAGTTTAATGGCCAGGGGGAAGTATAATTCACCCCTCCACTTT. V is TRBV27 and J is TRBJ1-6, with 7 bases matching TRBD1. CDR3 size: 18 residues. The junction had 17 bases not matched to a gene; V was cut back by 8 bases and J by 4 bases. CDR1 is MNHEY and CDR2 is SMNVEV in the germline V gene (reference sequence).

This clonotype came up a few times. CDR3: CASSPLAGGQETQYF. The CDR3 bases are TGTGCCAGCTCACCCCTAGCGGGGGGGCAAGAGACCCAGTACTTC. This chain uses TRBV18 with TRBJ2-5; 12 bases are shared with TRBD2. This CDR3 has 15 amino acids. V shed 3 bases and J 2 bases; nucleotides not matched to a gene: 1. Looked up from germline, CDR1 is KGHSH and CDR2 is LQKENI.

The CDR3 bases are TGTGCCAGCAACCCCGAAGGGGGCCTCACAGATACGCAGTATTTT. It codes for CASNPEGGLTDTQYF. V and J are TRBV7-2 and TRBJ2-3, with 7 bases identical to TRBD1. The germline V gene encodes CDR1 SGHTA and CDR2 FQGNSA. The CDR3 runs 15 residues. V dropped 7 bases and J dropped 2; count of bases not matched to a gene: 9.

Within the sample, this clonotype is medium-sized (0.01 to 0.1%). This chain links TRBV29-1 with TRBJ2-7, with TRBD1 matching 7 bases. With V trimmed by 6 bases and J by 0 bases, 5 bases remained unmatched. From germline, CDR1 is SQVTM and CDR2 ANQGSEA. The CDR3 has 13 amino acids. DNA of the CDR3: TGCAGCGTCCTGACAGGGACCTCCTACGAGCAGTACTTC. Its protein is CSVLTGTSYEQYF.

This rearrangement joins TRBV27 to TRBJ1-3, with no clear D. V lost 5 bases and J 0 bases, leaving 11 bases between the germline ends. The CDR3 is 15 amino acids. From germline, CDR1 is MNHEY and CDR2 SMNVEV (reference sequence). The DNA of the CDR3 is TGTGCCAGCAGTCTGGACCCTTCCTCTGGAAACACCATATATTTT. Translating it yields CASSLDPSSGNTIYF.

The J gene is TRBJ2-7, the V gene TRBV20-1; 8 bases map to TRBD1. With V trimmed by 6 bases and J by 0 bases, 7 bases remained unmatched. Germline V CDR1 and CDR2: DFQATT, SNEGSKA (reference sequence). This CDR3 has 14 residues. The CDR3 DNA reads TGCAGTGCCGTAGACAGGGGAGGCTCCTACGAGCAGTACGTC. Encoded protein: CSAVDRGGSYEQYV.

This clonotype was counted only a few times. The chain carries TRBV13 and TRBJ2-7; 15 nucleotides match TRBD2. Germline CDR1 and CDR2: PRHDT and FYEKMQ (reference sequence). After removal of 0 bases from V and 0 bases from J, the junction contained 9 bases not matched to a gene. The CDR3 has 20 amino acids. CDR3 amino acids: CASSLGDGTSGGSYSYEQYV. The CDR3, as DNA: TGTGCCAGCAGCTTAGGGGATGGGACTAGCGGGGGGAGTTACTCCTACGAGCAGTACGTC.

This clonotype is deemed medium-sized. The chain employs TRBV19 and TRBJ2-3; 8 nucleotides agree with TRBD1. Unmatched junction bases numbered 1, after V lost 5 bases and J lost 3 bases. The CDR3 covers 13 residues. Germline values: CDR1 LNHDA, CDR2 SQIVND (reference sequence). The CDR3 nucleotides read TGTGCCAGTAGTGGACAGGGAACAGATACGCAGTATTTT. This encodes CASSGQGTDTQYF.